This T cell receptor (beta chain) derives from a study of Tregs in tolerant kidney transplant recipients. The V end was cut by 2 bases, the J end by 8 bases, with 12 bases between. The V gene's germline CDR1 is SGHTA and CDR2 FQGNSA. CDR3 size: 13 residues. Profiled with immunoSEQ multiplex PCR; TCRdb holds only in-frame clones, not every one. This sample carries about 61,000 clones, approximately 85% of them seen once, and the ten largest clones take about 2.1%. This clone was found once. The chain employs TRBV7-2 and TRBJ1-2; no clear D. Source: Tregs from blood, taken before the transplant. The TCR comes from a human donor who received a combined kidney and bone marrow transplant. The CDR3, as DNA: TGTGCCAGCAGCTTATCGGGTGTCGACGGCTACACCTTC. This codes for CASSLSGVDGYTF.